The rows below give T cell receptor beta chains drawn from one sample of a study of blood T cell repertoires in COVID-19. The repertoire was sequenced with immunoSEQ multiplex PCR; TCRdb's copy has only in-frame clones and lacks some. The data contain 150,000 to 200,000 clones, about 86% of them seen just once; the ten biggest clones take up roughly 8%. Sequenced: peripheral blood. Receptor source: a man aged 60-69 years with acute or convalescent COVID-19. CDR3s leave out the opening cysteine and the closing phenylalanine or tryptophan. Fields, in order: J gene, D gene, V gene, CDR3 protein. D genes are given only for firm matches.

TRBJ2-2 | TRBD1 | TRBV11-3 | ASSPTGARSTGELF
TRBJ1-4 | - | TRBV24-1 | ATSDPSGADEKLF
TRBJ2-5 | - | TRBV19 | ASSPGQETQY
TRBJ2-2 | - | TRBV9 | ASSHGLNTGELF
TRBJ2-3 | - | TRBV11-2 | ASSLGPGLSRSTDTQY
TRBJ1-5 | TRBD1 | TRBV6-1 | ASSDRDRGMINQPQH
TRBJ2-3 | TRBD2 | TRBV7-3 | ASSLDSGRRDTQY
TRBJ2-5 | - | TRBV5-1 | ASSLFTAGLPIGETQY
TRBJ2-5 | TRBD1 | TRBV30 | AWIPWGQGVQETQY
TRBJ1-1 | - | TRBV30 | AWSGRYTEAF
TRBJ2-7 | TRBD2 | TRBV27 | ASSLGGRWWYEQY
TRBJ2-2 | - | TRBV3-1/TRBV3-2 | ASSQGWGHTGELF
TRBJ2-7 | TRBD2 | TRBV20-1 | SASLTTRTSGDYEQY
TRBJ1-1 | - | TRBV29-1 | SVVGGWHTEAF
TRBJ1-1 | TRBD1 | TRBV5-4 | ASSNGQGDTEAF
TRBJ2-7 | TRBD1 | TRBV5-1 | ASSLRTGSYEQY
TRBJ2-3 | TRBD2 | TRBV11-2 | ASKPPSGTSGTTLQAQY
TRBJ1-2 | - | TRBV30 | AWSVAGLVGYT
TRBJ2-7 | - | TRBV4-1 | ASSQDHGGAPYEQY
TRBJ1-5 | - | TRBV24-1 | ATSDFTTPQH
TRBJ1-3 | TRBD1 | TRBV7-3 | ASSTGASGNTIY
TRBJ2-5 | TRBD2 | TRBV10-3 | AIRGGEETQY
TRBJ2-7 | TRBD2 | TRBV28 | ASSPAGGANYEQY
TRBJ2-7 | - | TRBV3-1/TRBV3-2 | ASSQDSLQGREQY
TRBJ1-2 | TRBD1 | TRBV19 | ASSMPGQTEWGYGYT
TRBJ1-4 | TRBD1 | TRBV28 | ASSHRDRGYATNEKLF
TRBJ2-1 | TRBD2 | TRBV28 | ASSPSGGTMKQF
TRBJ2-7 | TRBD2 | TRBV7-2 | ASSLLSGISSYEQY
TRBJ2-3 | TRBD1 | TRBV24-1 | ATSDRQGGVSDTQY
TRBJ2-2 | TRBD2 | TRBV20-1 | SASRDYAGELF
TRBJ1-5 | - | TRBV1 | TSSQDSREGQPQH
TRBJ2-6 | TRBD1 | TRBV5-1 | ASRALQGAGGANVLT
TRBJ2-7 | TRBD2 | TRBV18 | ASSPLAGVSYEQY
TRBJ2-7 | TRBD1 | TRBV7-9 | ASSPGQGPLYEQY
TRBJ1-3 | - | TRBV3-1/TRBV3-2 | ASSLRGQGSATIY
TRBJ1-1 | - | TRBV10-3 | AISSGGGTEAF
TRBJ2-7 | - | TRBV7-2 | ASTPLDYEQY
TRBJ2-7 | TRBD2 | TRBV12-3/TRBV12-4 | ASSFTSAYEQY
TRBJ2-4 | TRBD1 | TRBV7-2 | ASSSSGTGAAKNIQY